Each of the 15 T cell receptor beta chains below was sequenced from the same sample in a study of blood T cell repertoires in COVID-19. The method was immunoSEQ multiplex PCR; TCRdb's version includes in-frame clones alone and lacks a portion of them. The sample lists roughly 480,000 clones, approximately 89% seen once, with over 0.7% in the top ten. The sample was peripheral blood. These receptors originate from a man aged 18 to 30 with COVID-19, enrolled during active disease.

This clone was detected only once. The chain is built from TRBV5-4 and TRBJ1-2, with 8 bases matching TRBD1. The V segment lost 4 bases and the J segment 1 base; nucleotides outside the gene matches: 3. Looked up from germline, CDR1 is SGHNT and CDR2 is YYREEE (reference sequence). CDR3 size: 14 residues. For the CDR3, the DNA is TGTGCCAGCAGCATACAGGGGGTTAACTATGGCTACACCTTC. Protein: CASSIQGVNYGYTF.

The V call is TRBV10-3, the J call TRBJ2-7; 12 bases are shared with TRBD2. The CDR3 sequence is 15 residues long. The germline V gene encodes CDR1 ENHRY and CDR2 SYGVKD. V shed 3 bases, J shed 6 bases, and the junction held 6 bases outside the gene matches. The CDR3 loop reads CAISELAGGSSEQYF. CDR3 DNA: TGTGCCATCAGTGAACTAGCGGGGGGCTCTTCCGAGCAGTACTTC.

J is TRBJ2-5 and V is TRBV10-3, with a tentative D call TRBD1 (8 bases). CDR3 size: 13 residues. The germline CDR1 and CDR2 sequences are ENHRY and SYGVKD. V was clipped by 8 bases and J by 2 bases, with 12 bases between them. In nucleotides, the CDR3 is TGTGCCATCGGACAGGGAGGGCAAGAGACCCAGTACTTC. Translated: CAIGQGGQETQYF.

V is TRBV6-5 and J is TRBJ1-1; D unresolved. The CDR3 is made up of 12 amino acids. Germline CDR1 reads MNHEY; CDR2 reads SVGAGI. Deletions cut 0 bases from V and 7 bases from J, with 6 bases between. The CDR3 DNA sequence: TGTGCCAGCAGTTACTCTCTCAGTGAAGCTTTCTTT. Amino acid sequence: CASSYSLSEAFF.

The V gene is TRBV12-3 or TRBV12-4, the J gene TRBJ2-7, with D tentatively TRBD1 (6 bases). This CDR3 spans 12 amino acids. V was trimmed by 5 bases and J by 9 bases, leaving 14 bases between them. The CDR3 DNA is TGTGCCAGCAGTCAACAGGGTCAAGGGCAGTACTTC. Protein product: CASSQQGQGQYF.

This sequence joins TRBV5-4 and TRBJ2-7, with TRBD1 matching over 7 bases. Looked up from germline, CDR1 is SGHNT and CDR2 is YYREEE (reference sequence). The CDR3 is 14 amino acids. Trimming at V came to 4 bases and at J to 6 bases, leaving 10 bases not matched to a gene. DNA for the CDR3: TGTGCCAGCAGCCTTGGACAGGAACTAGGCGAGCAGTACTTC. It specifies CASSLGQELGEQYF. Drawing the rest from reference TRBV5-4 and TRBJ2-7, the complete variable domain is ETGVTQSPTHLIKTRGQQVTLRCSSQSGHNTVSWYQQALGQGPQFIFQYYREEENGRGNFPPRFSGLQFPNYSSELNVNALELDDSALYLCASSLGQELGEQYFGPGTRLTVT.

The J gene is TRBJ2-7, the V gene TRBV18; D possibly corresponds to TRBD1 (6 bases). CDR1 and CDR2 from the germline V gene are KGHSH and LQKENI. Trimming shortened V by 4 bases and J by 7 bases, and 20 bases separated the two germline ends. The length of the CDR3 is 15 residues. The DNA of the CDR3 is TGTGCCAGCTCACAACACCCACAGGGCTGGGAAGAGCAGTACTTC. Its translation is CASSQHPQGWEEQYF.

The rearrangement uses TRBV2 and TRBJ1-3; D is unclear. V dropped 7 bases and J dropped 0 bases, with 16 bases sitting between them. Germline V gene sequence: CDR1 SNHLY, CDR2 FYNNEI. The CDR3 consists of 16 residues. CDR3 amino acids: CASTLEVEISGNTIYF. The CDR3 DNA is TGTGCCAGCACCCTGGAGGTAGAGATCTCTGGAAACACCATATATTTT.

The CDR3 DNA follows: TGTGCCAGCGTGCGGGGGGGCCCAGATACGCAGTATTTT. Its translation: CASVRGGPDTQYF. The chain combines TRBV2 with TRBJ2-3; 9 nucleotides line up with TRBD2. There are 13 residues in the CDR3. V trimming: 8 bases; J trimming: 4 bases; junction bases outside the gene matches: 4. Germline-derived CDR1 and CDR2 are SNHLY and FYNNEI.

This sequence joins TRBV7-6 and TRBJ2-1; D may be TRBD2 (5 bases). Germline V gene sequence: CDR1 SGHVS, CDR2 FNYEAQ. The germline V and J ends were trimmed by 1 base and 2 bases, with 15 bases remaining between them. CDR3 length: 17 residues. This CDR3 is CASSLGGVRAPYNEQFF. CDR3 coding DNA: TGTGCCAGCAGCTTAGGTGGCGTGCGGGCCCCCTACAATGAGCAGTTCTTC.

The chain uses TRBV5-1 and TRBJ2-7; 8 bases line up with TRBD1. The CDR3 runs 14 residues. Germline-derived CDR1 and CDR2 are SGHRS and YFSETQ. V lost 3 bases to trimming and J lost 3 bases; unmatched junction nucleotides: 5. The CDR3 DNA sequence: TGCGCCAGCAGCTCCGGGACAGGATTCTACGAGCAGTACTTC. Amino acid sequence: CASSSGTGFYEQYF.

CDR3 nucleotide sequence: TGTGCCTGGAGTGAGGCCAGCGAGTATGGCTACACCTTC. Its translation is CAWSEASEYGYTF. V gene TRBV30 combines with J gene TRBJ1-2; D call uncertain. This CDR3 has 13 amino acids. Looked up from germline, CDR1 is GTSNPN and CDR2 is SVGIG (reference sequence). V dropped 1 base and J dropped 5 bases, with 11 bases sitting between them.

The chain has TRBV5-1 and TRBJ1-3; D remains ambiguous. V shed 5 bases and J shed 4 bases, with 10 bases lying between them. Germline V lookup: CDR1 SGHRS, CDR2 YFSETQ. The CDR3 is 13 amino acids. The CDR3 nucleotides read TGCGCCAGCAGTAGTGAGTCGGGAAACACCATATATTTT. Amino acid sequence: CASSSESGNTIYF.

The chain is built from TRBV7-9 and TRBJ1-4; 9 bases map to TRBD1. J lost 5 bases, V lost 4 bases, and 8 bases had no gene match. Germline CDR1 reads SEHNR; CDR2 reads FQNEAQ (reference sequence). This CDR3 spans 16 amino acids. The CDR3 nucleotides are TGTGCCAGCAGCTCACATTTCGGGACAGGGAATGAAAAACTGTTTTTT. Its protein product is CASSSHFGTGNEKLFF.

The rearrangement links TRBV21-1 to TRBJ1-2. TRBV21-1 is a pseudogene segment. This CDR3 is built from 12 residues. Here the CDR3 DNA reads TGTGCCAGCAGCCCTACGAACCGTGGCTACACCTTC. As protein: CASSPTNRGYTF.